This T cell receptor (beta chain) was found in a study of T cell changes during pregnancy in multiple sclerosis. This clone was recorded once. The data were produced by immunoSEQ multiplex PCR, yet TCRdb's version contains in-frame clones alone and is incomplete. The data contain approximately 100,000 clones, 90% to 95% of them singletons. CDR1 and CDR2 from the germline V gene are LNHDA and SQIVND (reference sequence). This CDR3 spans 16 amino acids. Trimming took 5 bases from V and 0 from J, leaving 14 bases between them. The chain is built from TRBV19 and TRBJ2-1; D possibly corresponds to TRBD2 (6 bases). The material was peripheral blood, obtained before pregnancy. The sequence was obtained from a female donor with multiple sclerosis, enrolled in a pregnancy study. CDR3 bases: TGTGCCAGTAGTTGGGACTTGCCACACTCCTACAATGAGCAGTTCTTC. Amino acid sequence: CASSWDLPHSYNEQFF.